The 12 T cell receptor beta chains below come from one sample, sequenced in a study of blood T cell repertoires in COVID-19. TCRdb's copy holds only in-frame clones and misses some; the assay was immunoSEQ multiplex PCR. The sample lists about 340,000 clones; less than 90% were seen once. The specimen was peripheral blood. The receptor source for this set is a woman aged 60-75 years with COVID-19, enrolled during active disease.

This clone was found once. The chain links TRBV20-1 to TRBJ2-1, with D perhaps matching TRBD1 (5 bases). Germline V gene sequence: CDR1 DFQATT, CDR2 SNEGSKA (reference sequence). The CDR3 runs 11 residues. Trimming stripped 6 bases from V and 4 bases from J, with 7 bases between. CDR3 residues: CSADSYNEQFF. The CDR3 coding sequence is TGCAGTGCCGACAGTTACAATGAGCAGTTCTTC.

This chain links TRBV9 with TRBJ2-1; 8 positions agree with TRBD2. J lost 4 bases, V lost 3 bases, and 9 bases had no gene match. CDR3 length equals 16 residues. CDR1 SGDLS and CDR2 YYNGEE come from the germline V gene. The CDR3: CASSEGLSGDYNEQFF. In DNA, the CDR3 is TGTGCCAGCAGCGAGGGACTTAGCGGGGATTACAATGAGCAGTTCTTC.

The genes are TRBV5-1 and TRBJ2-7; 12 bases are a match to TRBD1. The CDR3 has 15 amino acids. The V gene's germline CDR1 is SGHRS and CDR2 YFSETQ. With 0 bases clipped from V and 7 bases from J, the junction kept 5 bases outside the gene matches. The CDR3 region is CASSLGGQGAKEQYF. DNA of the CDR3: TGCGCCAGCAGCTTGGGGGGACAGGGGGCTAAAGAGCAGTACTTC.

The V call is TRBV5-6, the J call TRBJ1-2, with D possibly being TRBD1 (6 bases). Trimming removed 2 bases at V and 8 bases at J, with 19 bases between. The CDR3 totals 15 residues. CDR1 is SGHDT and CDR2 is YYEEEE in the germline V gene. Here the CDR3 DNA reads TGTGCCAGCAGCTTTTTCTCACAGGGCCTGCGCGGCTACACCTTC. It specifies CASSFFSQGLRGYTF.

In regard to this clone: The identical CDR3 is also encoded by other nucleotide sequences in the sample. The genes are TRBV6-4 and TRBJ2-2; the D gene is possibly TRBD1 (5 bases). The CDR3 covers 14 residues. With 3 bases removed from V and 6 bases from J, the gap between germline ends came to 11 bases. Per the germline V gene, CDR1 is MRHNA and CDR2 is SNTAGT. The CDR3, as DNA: TGTGCCAGCAGTGAGCAGGGCGGCGCCGGGGAGCTGTTTTTT. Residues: CASSEQGGAGELFF.

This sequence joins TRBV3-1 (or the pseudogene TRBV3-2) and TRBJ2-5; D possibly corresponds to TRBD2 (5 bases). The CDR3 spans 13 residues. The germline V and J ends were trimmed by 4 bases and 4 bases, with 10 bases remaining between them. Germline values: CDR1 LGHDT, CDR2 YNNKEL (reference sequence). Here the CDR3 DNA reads TGTGCCAGCAGCCCCCGGGGTGGAGAGACCCAGTACTTC. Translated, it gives CASSPRGGETQYF.

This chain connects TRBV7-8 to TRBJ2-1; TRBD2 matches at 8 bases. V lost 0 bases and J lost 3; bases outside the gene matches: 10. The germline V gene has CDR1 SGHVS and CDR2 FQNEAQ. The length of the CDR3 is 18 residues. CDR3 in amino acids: CASSLAMAGGPRYNEQFF. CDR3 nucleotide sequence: TGTGCCAGCAGCTTAGCGATGGCGGGGGGACCTCGCTACAATGAGCAGTTCTTC.

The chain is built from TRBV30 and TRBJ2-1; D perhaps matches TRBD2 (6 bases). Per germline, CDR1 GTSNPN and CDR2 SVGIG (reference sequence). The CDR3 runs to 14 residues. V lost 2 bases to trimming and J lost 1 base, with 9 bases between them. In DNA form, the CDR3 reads TGTGCCTGGAGTCAGGGAGGATCCTACAATGAGCAGTTCTTC. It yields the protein CAWSQGGSYNEQFF.

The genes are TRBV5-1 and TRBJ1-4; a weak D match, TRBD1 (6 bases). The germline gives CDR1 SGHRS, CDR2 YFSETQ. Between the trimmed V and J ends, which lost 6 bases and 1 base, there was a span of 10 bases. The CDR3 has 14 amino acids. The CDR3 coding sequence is TGCGCCAGCAAACAACAGGGAACTAATGAAAAACTGTTTTTT. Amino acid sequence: CASKQQGTNEKLFF.

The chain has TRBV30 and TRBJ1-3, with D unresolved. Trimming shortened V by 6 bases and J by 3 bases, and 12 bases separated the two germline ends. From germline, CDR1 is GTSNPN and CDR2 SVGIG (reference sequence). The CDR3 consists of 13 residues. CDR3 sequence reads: CACSTLLGNTIYF. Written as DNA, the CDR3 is TGTGCCTGCTCAACTCTGCTTGGAAACACCATATATTTT.

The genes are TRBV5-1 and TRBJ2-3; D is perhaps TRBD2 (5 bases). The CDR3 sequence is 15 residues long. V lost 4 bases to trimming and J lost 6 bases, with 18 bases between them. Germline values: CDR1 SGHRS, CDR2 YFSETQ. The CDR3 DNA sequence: TGCGCCAGCAGCCCCGGACTCCGCCAGGTGGATACGCAGTATTTT. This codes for CASSPGLRQVDTQYF.

Here the CDR3 DNA reads TGTGCCAGCAGCCTTGATAAGATCGCGGACAAGTCCCCCAACGGCTACACCTTC. It specifies CASSLDKIADKSPNGYTF. V is TRBV7-7 and J is TRBJ1-2, with D possibly matching TRBD1 (5 bases). The germline gives CDR1 SSHAT, CDR2 FNYEAQ (reference sequence). The V and J ends lost 5 bases and 8 bases respectively, with 30 bases between them. This CDR3 region has 18 residues. The entire variable domain, with the rest obtained from reference TRBV7-7 and TRBJ1-2, is as follows: GAGVSQSPRYKVTKRGQDVTLRCDPISSHATLYWYQQALGQGPEFLTYFNYEAQPDKSGLPSDRFSAERPEGSISTLTIQRTEQRDSAMYRCASSLDKIADKSPNGYTFGSGTRLTVV.